The source of this TCR beta chain is a study of PD-L1 blockade in urothelial cancer. This CDR3 comprises 16 residues. Trimming left V 2 bases short and J 6 bases short, with 17 bases between. Looked up from germline, CDR1 is LNHDA and CDR2 is SQIVND (reference sequence). The data were produced by immunoSEQ multiplex PCR, yet TCRdb's version contains in-frame clones alone and is incomplete. The repertoire includes around 50,000 clones, roughly 80% of them detected once, and approximately 1.5% sits in the top ten. Regarding time point: pretreatment peripheral blood. Sequencing was performed on PBMCs, taken around atezolizumab (anti-PD-L1) treatment. The clonotype was recovered from a middle-aged man with urothelial cancer. This sequence joins TRBV19 and TRBJ2-1; tentative D call: TRBD2 (6 bases). The CDR3 nucleotides are TGTGCCAGTAGTATATCGGGCCTAGCGCGATTCAATGAGCAGTTCTTC. Amino acids: CASSISGLARFNEQFF.